At least ten counts were recorded for the clone carrying this T cell receptor (beta chain). Its antigen is unknown. This specimen comes from a study of T-cell reconstitution after alpha-beta-depleted transplantation in children. Broader study findings: At one year after transplant, newly produced T cells mostly accounted for T-cell counts and diversity.

CDR3 size: 13 residues. V lost 6 bases to trimming and J lost 3 bases, with 9 bases between them. Preparation of the TCRbeta library involved a method that used unique molecular identifiers. TCRdb processed the PCR reads anew with MiXCR; each CDR3 protein has one entry. Of about 200,000 distinct CDR3 sequences in the sample, about 8.7% were seen once. This TCR was sampled from a male patient aged 2 to 9 who had a stem cell transplant for acute myeloid leukemia, so the T cells may come from the graft donor. The V call is TRBV12-3 or TRBV12-4, the J call TRBJ2-1; D ambiguous. The sample consisted of PBMCs, mostly from graft donor cells, taken 360 days after TCRalphabeta/CD19-depleted stem cell transplant. In DNA form, the CDR3 reads TGTGCCAGCAGATCCCTTAGCTACAATGAGCAGTTCTTC. This sequence encodes CASRSLSYNEQFF.